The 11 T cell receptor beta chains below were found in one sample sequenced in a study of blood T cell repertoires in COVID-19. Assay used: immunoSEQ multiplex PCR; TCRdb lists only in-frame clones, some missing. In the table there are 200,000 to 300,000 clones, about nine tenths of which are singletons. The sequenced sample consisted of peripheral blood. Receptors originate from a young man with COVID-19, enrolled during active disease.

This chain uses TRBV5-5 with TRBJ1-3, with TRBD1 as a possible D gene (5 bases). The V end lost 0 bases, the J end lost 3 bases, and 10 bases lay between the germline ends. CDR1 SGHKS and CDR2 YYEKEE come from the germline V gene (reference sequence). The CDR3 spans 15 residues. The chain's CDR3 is CASSLEGVGGNTIYF. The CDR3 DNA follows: TGTGCCAGCAGCTTGGAAGGGGTTGGTGGAAACACCATATATTTT.

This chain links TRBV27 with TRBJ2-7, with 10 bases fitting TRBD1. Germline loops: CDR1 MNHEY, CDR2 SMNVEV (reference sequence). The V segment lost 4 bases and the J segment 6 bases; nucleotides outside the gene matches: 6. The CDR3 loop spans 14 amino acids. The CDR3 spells CASSSRQGAFEQYF. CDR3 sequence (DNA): TGTGCCAGCAGTTCCCGACAGGGGGCGTTCGAGCAGTACTTC.

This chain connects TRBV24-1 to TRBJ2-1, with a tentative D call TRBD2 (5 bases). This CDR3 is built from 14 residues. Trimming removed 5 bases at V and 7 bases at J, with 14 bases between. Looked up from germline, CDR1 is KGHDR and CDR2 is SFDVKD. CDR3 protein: CATSGEGRINEQFF. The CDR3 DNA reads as TGTGCCACCAGTGGAGAGGGCCGTATAAATGAGCAGTTCTTC.

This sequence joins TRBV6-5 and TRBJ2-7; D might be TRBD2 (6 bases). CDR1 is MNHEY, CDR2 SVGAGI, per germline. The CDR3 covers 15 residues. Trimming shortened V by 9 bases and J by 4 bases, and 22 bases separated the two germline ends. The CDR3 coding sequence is TGTGCCAGTTTTGGAGGGCTAGGGGATCGGTACGAGCAGTACTTC. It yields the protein CASFGGLGDRYEQYF.

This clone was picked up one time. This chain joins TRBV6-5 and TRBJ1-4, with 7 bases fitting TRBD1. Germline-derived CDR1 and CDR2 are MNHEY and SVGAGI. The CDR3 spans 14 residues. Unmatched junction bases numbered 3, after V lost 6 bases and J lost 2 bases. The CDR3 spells CASRLTGTNEKLFF. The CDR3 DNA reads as TGTGCCAGCAGACTGACAGGGACTAATGAAAAACTGTTTTTT.

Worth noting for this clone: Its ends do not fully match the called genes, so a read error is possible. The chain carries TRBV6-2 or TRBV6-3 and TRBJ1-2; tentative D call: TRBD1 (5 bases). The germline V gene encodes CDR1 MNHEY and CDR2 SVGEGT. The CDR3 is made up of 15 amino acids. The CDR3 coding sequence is TGTGCCAGCAGTTACTCGATATCAGGGTTAAATGGATACACCTTC. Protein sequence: CASSYSISGLNGYTF.

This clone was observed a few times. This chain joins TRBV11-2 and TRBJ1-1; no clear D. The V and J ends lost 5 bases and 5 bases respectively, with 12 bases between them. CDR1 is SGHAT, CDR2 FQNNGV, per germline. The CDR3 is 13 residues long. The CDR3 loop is CASSLDSGTEAFF. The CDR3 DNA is TGTGCCAGCAGCCTCGATTCGGGGACTGAAGCTTTCTTT. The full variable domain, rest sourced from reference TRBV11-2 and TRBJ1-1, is EAGVAQSPRYKIIEKRQSVAFWCNPISGHATLYWYQQILGQGPKLLIQFQNNGVVDDSQLPKDRFSAERLKGVDSTLKIQPAKLEDSAVYLCASSLDSGTEAFFGQGTRLTVV.

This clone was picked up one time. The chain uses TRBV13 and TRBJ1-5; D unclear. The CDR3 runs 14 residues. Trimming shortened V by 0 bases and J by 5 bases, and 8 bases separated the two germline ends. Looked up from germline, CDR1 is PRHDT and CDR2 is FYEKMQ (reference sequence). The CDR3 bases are TGTGCCAGCAGCTTAGGGCGGGGAGATCAGCCCCAGCATTTT. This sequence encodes CASSLGRGDQPQHF.

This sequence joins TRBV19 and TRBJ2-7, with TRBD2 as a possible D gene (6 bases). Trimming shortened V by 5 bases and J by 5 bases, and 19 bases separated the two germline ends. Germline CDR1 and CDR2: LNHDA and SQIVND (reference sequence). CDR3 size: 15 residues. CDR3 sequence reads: CASSSPGRLRNEQYF. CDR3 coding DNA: TGTGCCAGTAGTTCCCCGGGGAGGCTCAGGAACGAGCAGTACTTC.

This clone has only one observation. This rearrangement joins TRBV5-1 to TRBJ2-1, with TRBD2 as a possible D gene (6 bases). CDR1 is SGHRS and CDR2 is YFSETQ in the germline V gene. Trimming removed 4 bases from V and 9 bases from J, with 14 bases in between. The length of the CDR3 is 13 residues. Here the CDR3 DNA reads TGCGCCAGCAGCAGCGGGCTAGCCGTTGAGCAGTTCTTC. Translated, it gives CASSSGLAVEQFF.

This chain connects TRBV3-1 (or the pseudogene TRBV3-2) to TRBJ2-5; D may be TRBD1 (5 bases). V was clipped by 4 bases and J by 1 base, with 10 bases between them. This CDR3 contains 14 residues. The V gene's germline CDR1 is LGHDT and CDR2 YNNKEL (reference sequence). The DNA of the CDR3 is TGTGCCAGCAGCCCCAGGACAACCCAAGAGACCCAGTACTTC. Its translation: CASSPRTTQETQYF.